The rows below give T cell receptor beta chains drawn from one sample of a study of spatial heterogeneity in lung cancer. TCRdb reprocessed the 5' RACE reads with MiXCR, giving one entry per CDR3 protein. The sample consists of tens of thousands of distinct CDR3 sequences, approximately 8.2% of them appearing once. The sequencing here drew on PBMCs, taken at surgery. These TCRs come from a male donor with early-stage non-small cell lung cancer. CDR3s include the opening cysteine and the closing phenylalanine or tryptophan. D genes are given only for firm matches. Where a row states a size, it is once, few, many or the class of an expanded clone; other rows omit it.

TRBJ2-3,TRBV5-1,-,-,14,TGCGCCAGCAAGATCGGCAGCACCACAGATACGCAGTATTTT,CASKIGSTTDTQYF
TRBJ2-5,TRBV4-1,many,TRBD1,15,TGCGCCAGCAGCCAAGAGTACAGGGGGCAAGAGACCCAGTACTTC,CASSQEYRGQETQYF
TRBJ2-3,TRBV29-1,many,TRBD2,14,TGCAGCGTTGAGAAGCGGGAGGAGGCAGATACGCAGTATTTT,CSVEKREEADTQYF
TRBJ2-4,TRBV29-1,-,TRBD2,13,TGCAGCGTCTTACTAGCGTGGGAAAACATTCAGTACTTC,CSVLLAWENIQYF
TRBJ2-2,TRBV6-2/TRBV6-3,-,-,14,TGTGCCAGCACCAACACGGGGTTCCCCGGGGAGCTGTTTTTT,CASTNTGFPGELFF
TRBJ2-1,TRBV7-9,few,TRBD2,15,TGTGCCAGCAGCTTCAGGACTAGCGGGTACAATGAGCAGTTCTTC,CASSFRTSGYNEQFF
TRBJ2-5,TRBV5-5,-,TRBD2,17,TGTGCCAGCAGCTTGGGACGGGGACTAGCGGAACTCGGGACCCAGTACTTC,CASSLGRGLAELGTQYF
TRBJ1-2,TRBV2,many,TRBD1,12,TGTGCCAGCCGGGGACAGAGTTATGGCTACACCTTC,CASRGQSYGYTF
TRBJ1-1,TRBV20-1,few,-,15,TGCAGTGCTAGGGAATCACAGGGCGTGTATCCAAAAGCTTTCTTT,CSARESQGVYPKAFF
TRBJ2-1,TRBV29-1,few,-,14,TGCAGCGTTGTTTCAGGGTTGGCCTACAATGAGCAGTTCTTC,CSVVSGLAYNEQFF
TRBJ2-1,TRBV10-3,-,-,15,TGTGCCACAGTCTCAAGGGGGAGCCTGGGGAATGAGCAGTTCTTC,CATVSRGSLGNEQFF
TRBJ2-5,TRBV6-2/TRBV6-3,few,-,14,TGTGCCAGCAGTTCATGGGCCCAGGAAGAGACCCAGTACTTC,CASSSWAQEETQYF
TRBJ2-2,TRBV7-8,-,-,15,TGTGCCAGCAAGGAAAAGCGGGCGAACACCGGGGAGCTGTTTTTT,CASKEKRANTGELFF
TRBJ1-6,TRBV3-1,-,TRBD1,16,TGTGCCAGCAGCCAAGAACCGAGACAGGGGACTTCACCCCTCCACTTT,CASSQEPRQGTSPLHF
TRBJ2-6,TRBV24-1,-,-,16,TGTGCCACCAGTGACCCAGGGCCCTCTGGGGCCAACGTCCTGACTTTC,CATSDPGPSGANVLTF
TRBJ2-5,TRBV7-2,few,-,15,TGTGCCAGCAGCTTAGTCAGGGGGGCCGTAGAGACCCAGTACTTC,CASSLVRGAVETQYF
TRBJ1-1,TRBV20-1,-,-,10,TGCAGTGCCAAATTCGGTGAAGCTTTCTTT,CSAKFGEAFF
TRBJ2-7,TRBV28,once,TRBD2,13,TGTGCCAGCACGCTAGCGGGAGCCTACGAGCAGTACTTC,CASTLAGAYEQYF
TRBJ2-7,TRBV18,once,-,12,TGTGTCAGCTCATCCCGGGACGACGAGCAGTACTTC,CVSSSRDDEQYF
TRBJ2-6,TRBV5-6,many,TRBD1,17,TGTGCCAGCAGCCGTGACAGGGGGCTGGCTGGGGCCAACGTCCTGACTTTC,CASSRDRGLAGANVLTF
TRBJ1-5,TRBV7-9,few,-,15,TGTGCCAGCAGCTTCGGGGGGGCCGGCAATCAGCCCCAGCATTTT,CASSFGGAGNQPQHF